The 5 T cell receptor beta chains below all came from one sample that was sequenced in a study of shared clonotypes between healthy human individuals. TCRdb keeps only in-frame clones here, not all; method: immunoSEQ multiplex PCR. The sample has around 1.1 million clones, approximately 75% seen once. The sequencing input was memory CD4+ T cells from PBMCs. Described subset: CD45RA-negative fraction. The receptors were sampled from a man aged 18 to 29 in good health. Some clones in this sample may be carry-over from other donors' samples.

The genes are TRBV30 and TRBJ2-7; D could derive from TRBD1 or TRBD2 (6 bases each). V lost 1 base, J lost 2 bases, and 15 bases lay in between. The CDR3 consists of 15 residues. The germline CDR1 and CDR2 sequences are GTSNPN and SVGIG (reference sequence). The CDR3 spells CAWSGWGARPYEQYF. The DNA for the CDR3 is TGTGCCTGGAGTGGGTGGGGGGCCCGGCCCTACGAGCAGTACTTC.

The gene calls are TRBV30 and TRBJ1-5; the D is unclear. The CDR3 length is 14 residues. The germline V and J ends were trimmed by 2 bases and 5 bases, with 13 bases remaining between them. Germline V gene lookup returns CDR1 GTSNPN and CDR2 SVGIG (reference sequence). CDR3 in amino acids: CAWSHPNGDQPQHF. Written as DNA, the CDR3 is TGTGCCTGGAGTCACCCAAACGGGGATCAGCCCCAGCATTTT.

V usage is TRBV5-6 and J usage is TRBJ1-2; 8 bases fit TRBD1. The V segment lost 6 bases and the J segment 4 bases; nucleotides outside the gene matches: 5. Germline lookup yields CDR1 SGHDT and CDR2 YYEEEE. The CDR3 is 13 amino acids. CDR3 nucleotides: TGTGCCAGCACCATGACAGGGGTCTATGGCTACACCTTC. The encoded protein is CASTMTGVYGYTF.

This chain uses TRBV18 with TRBJ2-7, with D tentatively TRBD1 (5 bases). This CDR3 comprises 13 residues. V was shortened by 3 bases and J by 3 bases, with 9 bases between the two germline ends. CDR1 is KGHSH and CDR2 is LQKENI in the germline V gene. CDR3 protein: CASSPDSLYEQYF. The DNA of the CDR3 is TGTGCCAGCTCACCCGACAGTCTCTACGAGCAGTACTTC.

The rearrangement links TRBV7-8 to TRBJ2-6; D gene uncertain. CDR3 length equals 14 residues. V lost 4 bases and J 4 bases, leaving 8 bases between the germline ends. CDR1 is SGHVS and CDR2 is FQNEAQ in the germline V gene. CDR3 DNA sequence: TGTGCCAGCAGCTCTAGGTCAGGGGCCAACGTCCTGACTTTC. The encoded protein is CASSSRSGANVLTF.